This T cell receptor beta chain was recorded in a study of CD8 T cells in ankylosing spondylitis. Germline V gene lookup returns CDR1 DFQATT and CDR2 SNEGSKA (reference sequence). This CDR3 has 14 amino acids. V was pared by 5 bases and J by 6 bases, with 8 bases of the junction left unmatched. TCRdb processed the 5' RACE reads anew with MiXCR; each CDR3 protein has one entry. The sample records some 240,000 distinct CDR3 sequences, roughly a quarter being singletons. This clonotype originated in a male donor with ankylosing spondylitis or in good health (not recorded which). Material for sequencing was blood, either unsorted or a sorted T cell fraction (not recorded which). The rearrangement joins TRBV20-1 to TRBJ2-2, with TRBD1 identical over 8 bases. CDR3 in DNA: TGCAGTGCTCAGGGGCAGGGGGCGGCCGGGGAGCTGTTTTTT. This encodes CSAQGQGAAGELFF.